These 3 T cell receptor beta chains were all obtained from the same sample, sequenced in a study of blood T cells in healthy people across ages. It was with a sample-barcoded 5' primer and a J-beta primer mix that a second PCR of roughly 7 to 12 cycles was run. TCRdb called the 5' RACE reads again in MiXCR, with one record for every CDR3 protein. The sample lists some 1,500,000 distinct CDR3 sequences; approximately 42% were seen once. The sequencing sample was made of blood. These receptors were taken from a woman between 18 and 30 years old in good health.

The gene calls are TRBV20-1 and TRBJ2-7, with a possible D match to TRBD1 (6 bases). The CDR3 consists of 16 residues. V lost 6 bases and J lost 2, with 23 bases in between. CDR1 and CDR2 (germline): DFQATT, SNEGSKA (reference sequence). The CDR3 region is CSARADRTLLTYEQYF. DNA for the CDR3: TGCAGTGCCCGAGCGGACAGAACGCTACTGACCTACGAGCAGTACTTC.

The rearrangement joins TRBV7-2 to TRBJ2-5; 9 bases match TRBD1. J lost 5 bases, V lost 3 bases, and 10 bases had no gene match. This CDR3 region has 16 residues. In germline, CDR1 is SGHTA, CDR2 FQGNSA. In DNA form, the CDR3 reads TGTGCCAGCAGCTTTCCGGACAGGGGAGCGGATGAGACCCAGTACTTC. This translates into CASSFPDRGADETQYF.

The chain links TRBV5-1 to TRBJ2-5; 11 positions match TRBD2. The germline V gene has CDR1 SGHRS and CDR2 YFSETQ. Germline trimming cut 7 bases from V and 1 base from J; bases unmatched to any gene: 6. The CDR3 totals 15 residues. The chain's CDR3 is CASSGTSGIQETQYF. Written as DNA, the CDR3 is TGCGCCAGCTCCGGGACTAGCGGAATCCAAGAGACCCAGTACTTC.